This T cell receptor (beta chain) was recorded in a study of blood T cell repertoires in COVID-19. In the study overall: The samples span acute and convalescent COVID-19 from the United States, Italy and Spain.

Measured with immunoSEQ multiplex PCR; TCRdb has only the in-frame clones, and not every one. The sample carries some 200,000 clones, about 86% recorded once. CDR3 length: 14 residues. Germline V CDR1 and CDR2: MNHEY, SVGAGI. Trimming removed 2 bases from V and 4 bases from J, with 9 bases in between. The sample taken for sequencing was PBMCs or T cells enriched from blood (not recorded which). The chain is built from TRBV6-5 and TRBJ1-5; D not certain. This TCR was sampled from a woman between 50 and 59 years old with acute COVID-19. CDR3 DNA: TGTGCCAGCAGTTACGCGCGCGGGAATCAGCCCCAGCATTTT. Residues: CASSYARGNQPQHF.